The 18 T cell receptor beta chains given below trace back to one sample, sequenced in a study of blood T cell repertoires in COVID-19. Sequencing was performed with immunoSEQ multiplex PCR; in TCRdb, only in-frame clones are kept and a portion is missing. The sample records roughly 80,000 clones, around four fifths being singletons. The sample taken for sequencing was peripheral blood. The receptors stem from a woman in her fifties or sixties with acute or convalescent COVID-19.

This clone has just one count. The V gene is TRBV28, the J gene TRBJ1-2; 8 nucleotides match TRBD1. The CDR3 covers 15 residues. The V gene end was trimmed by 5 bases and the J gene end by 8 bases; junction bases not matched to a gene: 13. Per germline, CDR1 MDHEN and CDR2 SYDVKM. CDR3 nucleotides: TGTGCCAGCAGTCCCATCATTCAGGGGGCTGGGGGCTACACCTTC. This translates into CASSPIIQGAGGYTF.

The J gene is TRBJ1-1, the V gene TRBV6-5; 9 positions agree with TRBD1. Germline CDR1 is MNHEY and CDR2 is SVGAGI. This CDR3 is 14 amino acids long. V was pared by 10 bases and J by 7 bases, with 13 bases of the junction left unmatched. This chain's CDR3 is CATTPRTGEDEAFF. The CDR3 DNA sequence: TGTGCCACCACCCCAAGGACAGGGGAGGATGAAGCTTTCTTT.

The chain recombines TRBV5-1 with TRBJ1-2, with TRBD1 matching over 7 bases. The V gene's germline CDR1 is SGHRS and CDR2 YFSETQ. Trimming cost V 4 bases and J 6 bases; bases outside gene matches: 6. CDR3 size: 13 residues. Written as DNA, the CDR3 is TGCGCCAGCAGCCCGGACAGGCGGGATGGCTACACCTTC. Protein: CASSPDRRDGYTF.

The CDR3 is CASSPSGIRPETQYF. Written as DNA, the CDR3 is TGTGCCAGCAGTCCAAGCGGGATCCGCCCGGAGACCCAGTACTTC. The chain combines TRBV3-1 (or the pseudogene TRBV3-2) with TRBJ2-5; TRBD2 matches at 7 bases. Germline loops: CDR1 LGHDT, CDR2 YNNKEL (reference sequence). CDR3 length equals 15 residues. After removal of 6 bases from V and 5 bases from J, the junction contained 12 bases not matched to a gene.

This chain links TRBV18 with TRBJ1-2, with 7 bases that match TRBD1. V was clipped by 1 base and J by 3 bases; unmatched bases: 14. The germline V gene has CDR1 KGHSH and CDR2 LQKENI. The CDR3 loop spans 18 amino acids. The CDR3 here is CASSPLPTTGIGDYGYTF. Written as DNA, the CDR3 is TGTGCCAGCTCACCACTACCGACGACAGGGATCGGCGACTATGGCTACACCTTC.

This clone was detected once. For the CDR3, the DNA is TGTGCCAGCAGACTAGAGAACACTGAAGCTTTCTTT. It yields the protein CASRLENTEAFF. This rearrangement joins TRBV12-3 or TRBV12-4 to TRBJ1-1; D is ambiguous. The CDR3 consists of 12 residues. V shed 6 bases and J shed 1 base, with 6 bases lying between them.

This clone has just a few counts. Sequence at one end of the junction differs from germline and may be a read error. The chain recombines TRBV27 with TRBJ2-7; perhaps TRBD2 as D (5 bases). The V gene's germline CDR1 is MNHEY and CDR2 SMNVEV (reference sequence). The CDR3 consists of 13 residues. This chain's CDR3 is CASTPLGSYEQYF. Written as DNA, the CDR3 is TGTGCGAGCACGCCACTAGGGTCCTACGAGCAGTACTTC.

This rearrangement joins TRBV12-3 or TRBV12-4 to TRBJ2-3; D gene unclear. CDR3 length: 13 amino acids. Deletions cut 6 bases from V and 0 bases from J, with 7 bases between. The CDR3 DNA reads TGTGCCAGCAGGGTCGGGAGCACAGATACGCAGTATTTT. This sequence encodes CASRVGSTDTQYF.

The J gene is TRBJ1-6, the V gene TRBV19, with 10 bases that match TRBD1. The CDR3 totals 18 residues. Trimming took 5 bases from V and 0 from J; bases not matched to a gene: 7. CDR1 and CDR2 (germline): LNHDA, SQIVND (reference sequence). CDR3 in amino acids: CASSSGTGDPSYNSPLHF. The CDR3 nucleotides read TGTGCCAGTAGTTCGGGGACAGGGGATCCCTCCTATAATTCACCCCTCCACTTT.

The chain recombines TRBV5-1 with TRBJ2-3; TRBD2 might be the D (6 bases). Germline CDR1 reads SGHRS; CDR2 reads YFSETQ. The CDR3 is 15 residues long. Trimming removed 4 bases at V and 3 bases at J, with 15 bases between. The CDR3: CASSEGLSETDTQYF. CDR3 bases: TGCGCCAGCAGCGAGGGACTGTCTGAGACAGATACGCAGTATTTT. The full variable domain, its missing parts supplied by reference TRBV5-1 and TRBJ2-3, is KAGVTQTPRYLIKTRGQQVTLSCSPISGHRSVSWYQQTPGQGLQFLFEYFSETQRNKGNFPGRFSGRQFSNSRSEMNVSTLELGDSALYLCASSEGLSETDTQYFGPGTRLTVL.

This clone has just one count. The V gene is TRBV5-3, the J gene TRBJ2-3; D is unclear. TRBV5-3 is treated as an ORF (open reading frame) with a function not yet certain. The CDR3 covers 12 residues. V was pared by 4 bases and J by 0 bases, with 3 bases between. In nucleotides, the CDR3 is TGTGCCAGAAGCCCTAGCACAGATACGCAGTATTTT. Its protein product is CARSPSTDTQYF.

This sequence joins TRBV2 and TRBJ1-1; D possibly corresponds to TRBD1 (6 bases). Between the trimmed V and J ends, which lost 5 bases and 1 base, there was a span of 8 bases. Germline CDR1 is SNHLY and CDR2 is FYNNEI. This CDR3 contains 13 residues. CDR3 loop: CASSRTENTEAFF. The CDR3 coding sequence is TGTGCCAGCAGTCGGACAGAGAACACTGAAGCTTTCTTT.

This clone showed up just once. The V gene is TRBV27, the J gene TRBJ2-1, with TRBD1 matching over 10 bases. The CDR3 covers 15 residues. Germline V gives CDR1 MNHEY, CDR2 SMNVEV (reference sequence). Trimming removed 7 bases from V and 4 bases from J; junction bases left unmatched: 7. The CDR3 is CASTLRQGAYNEQFF. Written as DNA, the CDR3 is TGTGCCAGCACCCTCCGACAGGGGGCTTACAATGAGCAGTTCTTC.

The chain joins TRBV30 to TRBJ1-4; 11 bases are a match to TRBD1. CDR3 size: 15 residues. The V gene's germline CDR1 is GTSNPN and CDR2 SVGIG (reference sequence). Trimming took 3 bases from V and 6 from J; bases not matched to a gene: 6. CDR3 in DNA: TGTGCCTGGAGCGCGCCGGGACAGGGGGATGAAAAACTGTTTTTT. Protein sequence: CAWSAPGQGDEKLFF.

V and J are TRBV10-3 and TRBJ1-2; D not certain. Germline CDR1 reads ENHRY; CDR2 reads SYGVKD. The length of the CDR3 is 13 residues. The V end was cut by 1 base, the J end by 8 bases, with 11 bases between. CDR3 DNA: TGTGCCATCAGTGAGTTCGGGGTAAGCGGCTACACCTTC. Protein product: CAISEFGVSGYTF.

CDR3 in amino acids: CASSLDRGGTDTQYF. Here the CDR3 DNA reads TGCGCCAGCAGCTTGGATCGGGGGGGCACAGATACGCAGTATTTT. The chain is built from TRBV5-1 and TRBJ2-3; TRBD2 matches at 7 bases. J gave up 1 base and V 0 bases, and 2 bases lay outside the gene matches. Germline V CDR1 and CDR2: SGHRS, YFSETQ. The length of the CDR3 is 15 residues.

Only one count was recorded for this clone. The CDR3 nucleotides are TGTGCCCGCGGACTAGCGGGGGGGTCAGATACGCAGTATTTT. Translating it yields CARGLAGGSDTQYF. The V gene is TRBV30, the J gene TRBJ2-3; 15 nucleotides line up with TRBD2. V lost 8 bases and J lost 4; bases outside the gene matches: 4. This CDR3 is built from 14 residues. Germline V gene lookup returns CDR1 GTSNPN and CDR2 SVGIG (reference sequence).

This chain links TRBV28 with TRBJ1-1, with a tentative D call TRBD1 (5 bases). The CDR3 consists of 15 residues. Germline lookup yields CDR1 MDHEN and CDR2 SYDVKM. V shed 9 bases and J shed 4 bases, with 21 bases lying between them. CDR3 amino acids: CASSRVGGYATEAFF. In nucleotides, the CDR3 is TGTGCCAGTTCACGGGTGGGGGGGTATGCCACTGAAGCTTTCTTT.